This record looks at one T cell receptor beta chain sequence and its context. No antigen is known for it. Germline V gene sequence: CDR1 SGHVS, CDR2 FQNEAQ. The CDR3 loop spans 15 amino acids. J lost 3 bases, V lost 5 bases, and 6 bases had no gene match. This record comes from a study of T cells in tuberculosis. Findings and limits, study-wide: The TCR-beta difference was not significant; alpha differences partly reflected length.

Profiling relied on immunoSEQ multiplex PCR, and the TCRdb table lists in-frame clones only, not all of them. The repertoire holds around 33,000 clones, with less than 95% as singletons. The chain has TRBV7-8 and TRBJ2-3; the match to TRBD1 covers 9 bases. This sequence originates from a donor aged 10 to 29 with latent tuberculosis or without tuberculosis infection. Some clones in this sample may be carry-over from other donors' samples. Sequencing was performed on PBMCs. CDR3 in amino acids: CASSLTGGETDTQYF. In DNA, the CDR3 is TGTGCCAGCAGCCTCACAGGGGGCGAGACAGATACGCAGTATTTT. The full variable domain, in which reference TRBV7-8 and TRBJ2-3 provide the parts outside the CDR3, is GAGVSQSPRYKVAKRGQDVALRCDPISGHVSLFWYQQALGQGPEFLTYFQNEAQLDKSGLPSDRFFAERPEGSVSTLKIQRTQQEDSAVYLCASSLTGGETDTQYFGPGTRLTVL.